The following is a T cell receptor beta chain sequence with its context. These data belong to a study of blood T cell repertoires in COVID-19. In the study overall: The samples span acute and convalescent COVID-19 from the United States, Italy and Spain. PBMCs, B-cell-depleted T cells, or T cells were the source of the cDNA or gDNA that made up the material.

V lost 5 bases and J 0 bases, leaving 7 bases between the germline ends. The CDR3 runs to 13 residues. The V gene's germline CDR1 is LNHDA and CDR2 SQIVND (reference sequence). Under the authors' procedure: Reference gene primer amplification gave nucleated cell count estimates. TCRdb's copy holds only in-frame clones and misses some; the assay was immunoSEQ multiplex PCR. D and trimming come from the DNA, and the V and J calls and clone size come from that table. This table has around 330,000 clones, approximately 88% appearing once. This sequence joins TRBV19 and TRBJ1-1; D unclear. This clonotype was sampled from a woman in her twenties or thirties with COVID-19, enrolled during active disease. The specimen sequenced was peripheral blood. CDR3 bases: TGTGCCAGTAGTCAGACAATGAACACTGAAGCTTTCTTT. Amino acids: CASSQTMNTEAFF.